This paragraph reports one T cell receptor beta chain. The antigen this receptor binds is unknown. Per-base quality was not reported, and no clone a single base away is much larger than it. The record originates from a study of cytomegalovirus exposure and HLA in healthy donors (dated by TCRdb to about 2017). In terms of the full investigation: A later analysis indicated that the 120 validation repertoires were generated on the platform also employed for the approximately 700 repertoires of the first cohort. High-throughput TCR immunosequencing, statistical association of individual TCRs with disease status, and machine learning were combined to predict cytomegalovirus infection status. In addition to the first cohort of around 670 subjects, a separate validation cohort of 130 or so different subjects was used. The study was designed to test whether signatures of past pathogen exposure could be identified by cataloging public T cell receptors. The study at large found these results: A few of the identified cytomegalovirus-associated TCR beta chains were confirmed in vitro to be specific for cytomegalovirus antigens. In the study, some 160 TCR beta chains were listed as associated with cytomegalovirus. The classifier was reported to diagnose cytomegalovirus status with high specificity and sensitivity in both the original cohort and the validation cohort. According to the authors, the approach could potentially be generalized to other disease states and immunological phenotypes. A later analysis found that TCRs clustered in the first cohort also tended to co-occur in the 110 or so validation repertoires, with more than 90% of cluster scores above 0. A later analysis lacked HLA typing for the validation cohort, so it scored co-occurrence in that cohort across all 120 or so repertoires. Across donors, most TCR sequences were observed very rarely, whereas some public TCRs were present in many individuals.

The library was built by means of the immunoSEQ multiplex PCR assay. Per the source publication's procedure: To diagnose cytomegalovirus status from the catalog of TCR beta chain sequences, a statistical classification framework was built. Entries here come from immuneACCESS through TCRdb and include only in-frame sequences with V and J called. Some clones fail to appear in such tables; in the studies checked, an unresolved V gene covers under half of the shortfall, and the cause of the remainder is unknown. That table supplies the V and J calls and clone size; D and trimming were determined from the DNA. The sample includes under 150,000 clones, with around nine tenths observed a single time. 8.7% of the sample is held by the ten biggest clonotypes. V was cut back by 9 bases and J by 4 bases, leaving a gap of 16 bases between them. The CDR3 has 14 amino acids, counting the end cysteine and phenylalanine. Left in the record is the CDR3 DNA by itself, 42 bases read in frame from the first base. Sequences SNHLY (CDR1) and FYNNEI (CDR2) are obtained from the germline V gene.

Donors formed part of the validation cohort, which comprised some 120 subjects and was distinct from the first cohort of under 750 subjects. The specimen sequenced was PBMCs. The V gene is TRBV2 and the J gene is TRBJ2-1; the D segment could be TRBD2, given 6 matching bases. The source of this sequence is a young man in good health and CMV-seropositive. The CDR3: CASRGNPSYNEQFF. The nucleotides are TGTGCCAGTCGGGGGAATCCCTCTTACAATGAGCAGTTCTTC.